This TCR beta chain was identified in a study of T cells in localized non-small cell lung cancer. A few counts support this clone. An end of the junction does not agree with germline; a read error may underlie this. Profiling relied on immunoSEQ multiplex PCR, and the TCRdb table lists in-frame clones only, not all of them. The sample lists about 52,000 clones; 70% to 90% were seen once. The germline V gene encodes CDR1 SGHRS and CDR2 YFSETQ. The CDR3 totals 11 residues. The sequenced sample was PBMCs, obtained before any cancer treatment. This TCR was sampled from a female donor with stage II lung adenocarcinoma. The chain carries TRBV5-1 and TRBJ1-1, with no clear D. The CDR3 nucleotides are TGCGCCAGCACCGAGAACGCTGAAGCTTTCTTT. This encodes CASTENAEAFF.